The clone carrying this TCR beta chain was detected a few times. As the CDR3 is not closed by the conserved phenylalanine or tryptophan, this likely results from a read error. V lost 4 bases and J lost 3, with 5 bases in between. This CDR3 spans 12 amino acids. The germline V gene has CDR1 MNHEY and CDR2 SMNVEV (reference sequence). This specimen comes from a study of T cells after posttransplantation cyclophosphamide. Libraries were prepared by immunoSEQ multiplex PCR; TCRdb keeps only in-frame clonotypes and omits some of them. Recorded here are under 50,000 clones, none singletons. The sequence was collected from a man aged 35 to 55 in good health, CMV-negative, and a related stem cell transplant donor. The chain carries TRBV27 and TRBJ2-3, with unresolved D. Sequencing used PBMCs. CDR3 region: CASSSFTDTQYL. The CDR3 DNA is TGTGCCAGCAGTTCCTTTACAGATACGCAGTATCTT.